The rows below give T cell receptor beta chains drawn from one sample of a study of identical twins. One entry per CDR3 protein results from TCRdb running MiXCR on the 5' RACE reads. The data hold 500,000 or so distinct CDR3 sequences, with approximately 15% observed a single time. This same sample was also taken into another study, of yellow fever vaccine responses in identical twins.

Sample: CD4+ T cells sorted from blood. These receptor sequences come from a woman under 30 in good health. CDR3s include the opening cysteine and the closing phenylalanine or tryptophan. The D gene is left open where the match is weak. The size field is filled for only some rows; it gives once, few, many or a size class.

NA,TRBV5-1,17,NA,TRBJ2-6,TGCGCCAGCAGAGGGACATCCCTGAGCTCTGGGGCCAACGTCCTGACTTTC,CASRGTSLSSGANVLTF
NA,TRBV27,14,TRBD2,TRBJ2-7,TGTGCCAGCAGTAAGCGGACTAGCATCTACGAGCAGTACTTC,CASSKRTSIYEQYF
NA,TRBV7-8,16,NA,TRBJ1-3,TGTGCCAGCAGCCAACGGACAGACTTTACTGGAAACACCATATATTTT,CASSQRTDFTGNTIYF
NA,TRBV18,17,TRBD2,TRBJ2-3,TGTGCCAGCTCACTTCGGGCTAGCGGGAGCCGGAGAGATACGCAGTATTTT,CASSLRASGSRRDTQYF
NA,TRBV12-5,15,TRBD1,TRBJ2-5,TGTGCTAGTGGTCCTGGACAGGGCCAACAAGAGACCCAGTACTTC,CASGPGQGQQETQYF
NA,TRBV7-2,21,TRBD2,TRBJ2-1,TGTGCCAGCAGCTTAGGGCCCAGGACTAGCGGGGGGGCGAGCTCCTACAATGAGCAGTTCTTC,CASSLGPRTSGGASSYNEQFF
few,TRBV14,15,NA,TRBJ2-6,TGTGCCAGCAGCCAAGTAGGGTCTGGGGCCAACGTCCTGACTTTC,CASSQVGSGANVLTF
NA,TRBV12-3/TRBV12-4,13,NA,TRBJ1-1,TGTGCCAGCAGTTTTTATCTACCAGGGGAAGCTTTCTTT,CASSFYLPGEAFF
NA,TRBV24-1,12,NA,TRBJ2-1,TGTGCCACCAGTGATTTGTCCCGGGAGCAGTTCTTC,CATSDLSREQFF
NA,TRBV6-2/TRBV6-3,17,TRBD2,TRBJ2-3,TGTGCCAGCAGCGAGGCTTCGGGACTAGCGGGACTGGGTACGCAGTATTTT,CASSEASGLAGLGTQYF
few,TRBV20-1,14,NA,TRBJ2-1,TGCAGTGCCAGCTTCTATGGGGGATACAATGAGCAGTTCTTC,CSASFYGGYNEQFF
NA,TRBV11-2,18,TRBD2,TRBJ2-1,TGTGCCAGCAGCTCCAACCCGAACCCGAGACTAGCTTACAATGAGCAGTTCTTC,CASSSNPNPRLAYNEQFF
few,TRBV5-4,16,TRBD1,TRBJ1-2,TGTGCCAGCAGCGGGGGACAGGGCCCTTCTAACTATGGCTACACCTTC,CASSGGQGPSNYGYTF
few,TRBV6-4,12,NA,TRBJ2-1,TGTGCCAGCAGTGACGGAGGGGATGAGCAGTTCTTC,CASSDGGDEQFF
NA,TRBV3-1,17,NA,TRBJ2-1,TGTGCCAGCAGCCAAGAGGCGGTCGGGTTAAGTTACAATGAGCAGTTCTTC,CASSQEAVGLSYNEQFF
many,TRBV20-1,12,TRBD2,TRBJ2-3,TGCAGTGCTCGCCTAGCGGTGGATACGCAGTATTTT,CSARLAVDTQYF